Presented here are 15 T cell receptor beta chains from one specimen sequenced in a study of blood T cell repertoires in COVID-19. The assay was immunoSEQ multiplex PCR, and TCRdb's table has in-frame clones only and misses some. The sample consists of some 200,000 clones, around four fifths of them appearing once. The sequencing input was peripheral blood. These TCRs come from a woman in her 70s with COVID-19, enrolled during active disease.

This clone was observed a single time. The chain links TRBV3-1 (or the pseudogene TRBV3-2) to TRBJ1-1, with D unresolved. V was cut by 7 bases and J by 0 bases, with 12 bases left in between. CDR3 length: 14 residues. Per the germline V gene, CDR1 is LGHDT and CDR2 is YNNKEL (reference sequence). CDR3 sequence: CASTSTLLNTEAFF. As DNA, the CDR3 is TGTGCCAGCACCTCGACATTACTGAACACTGAAGCTTTCTTT.

This clone was picked up a small number of times. This chain uses TRBV18 with TRBJ2-5; 7 bases align to TRBD1. The ends lost 1 base at V and 3 bases at J; junction bases unmatched: 2. This CDR3 contains 14 residues. Germline V gene lookup returns CDR1 KGHSH and CDR2 LQKENI. The CDR3 DNA reads TGTGCCAGCTCACCACGGCAGGGGGAAGAGACCCAGTACTTC. Translated: CASSPRQGEETQYF.

This rearrangement joins TRBV5-1 to TRBJ1-1; 7 bases align to TRBD1. Trimming at V came to 4 bases and at J to 8 bases, leaving 5 bases not matched to a gene. The V gene's germline CDR1 is SGHRS and CDR2 YFSETQ. This CDR3 is 12 amino acids long. CDR3 nucleotide sequence: TGCGCCAGCAGCGAGGACAGGTTGGAAGCTTTCTTT. Translating gives CASSEDRLEAFF.

The chain joins TRBV6-1 to TRBJ1-2; 7 bases map to TRBD1. Germline CDR1 reads MNHNS; CDR2 reads SASEGT. Unmatched junction bases numbered 14, after V lost 3 bases and J lost 1 base. CDR3 size: 18 residues. The DNA for the CDR3 is TGTGCCAGCAGTGATGCAGGGGGGTTTTCAGTCCTTAACTATGGCTACACCTTC. As protein: CASSDAGGFSVLNYGYTF.

Only a few counts were recorded for this clone. The chain combines TRBV6-1 with TRBJ1-5; D remains unclear. This CDR3 has 16 residues. Germline loops: CDR1 MNHNS, CDR2 SASEGT. V was trimmed by 4 bases and J by 2 bases, leaving 15 bases between them. The CDR3 reads CASSAPGALGNQPQHF. The CDR3 DNA follows: TGTGCCAGCAGTGCCCCTGGTGCGTTGGGCAATCAGCCCCAGCATTTT.

The chain links TRBV15 to TRBJ1-4, with D possibly TRBD1 on 6 matching bases. The V and J ends lost 1 base and 3 bases respectively, with 18 bases between them. Germline-derived CDR1 and CDR2 are LNHNV and YYDKDF (reference sequence). CDR3 length equals 18 residues. CDR3 DNA: TGTGCCACCAGCAGAGGCACCGGGGGGCGCGGGGCTAATGAAAAACTGTTTTTT. Translated: CATSRGTGGRGANEKLFF.

This chain uses TRBV2 with TRBJ2-4; no definite D call. Trimming cost V 4 bases and J 3 bases, with 7 bases left between them. This CDR3 is 13 amino acids long. The germline CDR1 and CDR2 sequences are SNHLY and FYNNEI. The CDR3 protein is CASSAGSKNIQYF. The CDR3 coding sequence is TGTGCCAGCAGTGCTGGCAGCAAAAACATTCAGTACTTC.

The chain combines TRBV2 with TRBJ2-5; 9 nucleotides match TRBD2. The CDR3 loop spans 14 amino acids. The ends lost 6 bases at V and 6 bases at J; junction bases unmatched: 8. Germline loops: CDR1 SNHLY, CDR2 FYNNEI. The CDR3 sequence is CASRPIAGEKTQYF. CDR3 in DNA: TGTGCCAGCAGGCCCATAGCGGGAGAAAAGACCCAGTACTTC.

This clone was observed a single time. The chain is built from TRBV27 and TRBJ2-5; D might be TRBD2 (6 bases). CDR3 size: 13 residues. V was pared by 5 bases and J by 6 bases, with 13 bases between. CDR1 MNHEY and CDR2 SMNVEV come from the germline V gene (reference sequence). CDR3 DNA sequence: TGTGCCAGCAGTGTCCGGGACTCCCAGACCCAGTACTTC. Its translation: CASSVRDSQTQYF.

The chain is built from TRBV27 and TRBJ2-1, with a possible D match to TRBD2 (5 bases). V was pared by 4 bases and J by 5 bases, with 18 bases between. Germline V gene data show CDR1 as MNHEY and CDR2 as SMNVEV (reference sequence). This CDR3 spans 16 amino acids. The CDR3 coding sequence is TGTGCCAGCAGTTACGTCGGGGTAAAACCGGACAATGAGCAGTTCTTC. Encoded protein: CASSYVGVKPDNEQFF.

This chain uses TRBV6-5 with TRBJ2-7, with 10 bases identical to TRBD1. V shed 4 bases and J 5 bases; nucleotides not matched to a gene: 5. CDR3 length equals 14 residues. Germline V gene sequence: CDR1 MNHEY, CDR2 SVGAGI. CDR3 in amino acids: CASSSDRGLDEQYF. The CDR3, as DNA: TGTGCCAGCAGTTCAGACAGGGGGCTTGACGAGCAGTACTTC.

The chain combines TRBV5-4 with TRBJ2-5; 10 bases align to TRBD2. Germline V gives CDR1 SGHNT, CDR2 YYREEE (reference sequence). The CDR3 sequence is 15 residues long. Trimming took 0 bases from V and 3 from J; bases not matched to a gene: 2. Here the CDR3 DNA reads TGTGCCAGCAGCTTGGGGCTAGCGGGAGAAGAGACCCAGTACTTC. Translation gives CASSLGLAGEETQYF.

This clone occurred a few times. This chain joins TRBV28 and TRBJ2-3; TRBD2 agrees at 9 bases. After removal of 3 bases from V and 1 base from J, the junction contained 5 bases not matched to a gene. The CDR3 contains 16 residues. In germline, CDR1 is MDHEN, CDR2 SYDVKM. For the CDR3, the DNA is TGTGCCAGCAGTTTGCTCTTAGCGGGAGGCACAGATACGCAGTATTTT. Translation: CASSLLLAGGTDTQYF.

Only a few counts were recorded for this clone. The chain is built from TRBV2 and TRBJ2-7; TRBD1 matches at 7 bases. Trimming removed 4 bases from V and 5 bases from J; junction bases left unmatched: 8. Looked up from germline, CDR1 is SNHLY and CDR2 is FYNNEI. The CDR3 covers 14 residues. CDR3 loop: CASSVSNRGHEQYV. The CDR3 coding sequence is TGTGCCAGCAGTGTTTCGAACAGGGGCCACGAGCAGTACGTC.

The chain employs TRBV19 and TRBJ2-2; D is possibly TRBD2 (6 bases). The germline CDR1 and CDR2 sequences are LNHDA and SQIVND (reference sequence). The V end lost 10 bases, the J end lost 3 bases, and 18 bases lay between the germline ends. CDR3 length: 15 residues. The CDR3 DNA is TGTGCCACATCCCCCGGAGGGGCCGACACCGGGGAGCTGTTTTTT. It translates to CATSPGGADTGELFF.